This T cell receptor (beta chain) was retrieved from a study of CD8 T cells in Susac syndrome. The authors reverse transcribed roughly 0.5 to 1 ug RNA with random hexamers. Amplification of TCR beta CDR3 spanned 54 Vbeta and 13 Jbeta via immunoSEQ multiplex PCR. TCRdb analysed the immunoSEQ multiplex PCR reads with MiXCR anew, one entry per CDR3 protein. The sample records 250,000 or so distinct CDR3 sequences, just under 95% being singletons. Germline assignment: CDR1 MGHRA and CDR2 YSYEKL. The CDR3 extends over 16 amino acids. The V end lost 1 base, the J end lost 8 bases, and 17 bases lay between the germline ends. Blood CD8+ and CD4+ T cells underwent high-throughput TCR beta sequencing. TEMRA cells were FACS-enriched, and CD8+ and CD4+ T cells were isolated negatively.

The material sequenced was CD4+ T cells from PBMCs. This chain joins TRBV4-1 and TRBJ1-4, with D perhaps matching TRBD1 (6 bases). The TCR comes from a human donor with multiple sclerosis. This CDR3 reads CASSQANSRGWEKLFF. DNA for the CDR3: TGCGCCAGCAGCCAAGCGAACTCCAGGGGCTGGGAAAAACTGTTTTTT.